Listed below are T cell receptor beta chains from one sample, sequenced in a study of cytomegalovirus exposure and HLA in healthy donors. This table comes from immunoSEQ multiplex PCR, and its TCRdb copy is limited to in-frame clones, with some not included. The repertoire table contains around 190,000 clones. Source material: PBMCs. The receptors derive from a woman in her twenties or thirties in good health and CMV-seropositive. The CDR3 runs from the conserved cysteine through the conserved F or W.

cdr3_aa,j_call,v_call
CASKDYSGYTF,TRBJ1-2,TRBV28
CSDGTSGRGEQFF,TRBJ2-1,TRBV29-1
CASWGGGAYNEQFF,TRBJ2-1,TRBV5-4
CASARGNQPQHF,TRBJ1-5,TRBV28
CASSLRDRAHGYTF,TRBJ1-2,TRBV7-8
CASSKGQGDGYTF,TRBJ1-2,TRBV6-6
CASSPDRTYQETQYF,TRBJ2-5,TRBV6-1
CASSFGGSGELFF,TRBJ2-2,TRBV7-9
CASSPQGPGGQGGNTIYF,TRBJ1-3,TRBV18
CASRRTGTGPYEQYF,TRBJ2-7,TRBV28